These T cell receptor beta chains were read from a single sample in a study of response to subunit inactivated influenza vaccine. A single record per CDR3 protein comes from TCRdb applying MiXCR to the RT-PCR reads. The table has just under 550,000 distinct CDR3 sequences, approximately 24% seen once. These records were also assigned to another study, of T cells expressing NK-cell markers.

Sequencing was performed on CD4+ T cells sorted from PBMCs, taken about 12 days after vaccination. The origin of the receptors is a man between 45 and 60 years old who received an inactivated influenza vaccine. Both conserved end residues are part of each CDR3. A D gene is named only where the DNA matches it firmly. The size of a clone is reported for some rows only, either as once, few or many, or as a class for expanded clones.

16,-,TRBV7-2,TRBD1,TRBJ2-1,TGTGCCAGCAGCTTACGACAGGGGACCTCCTACAATGAGCAGTTCTTC,CASSLRQGTSYNEQFF
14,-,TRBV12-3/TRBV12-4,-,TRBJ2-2,TGTGCCAGCGCCTGGTGGAGGGTCGGTGGGGAGCTGTTTTTT,CASAWWRVGGELFF
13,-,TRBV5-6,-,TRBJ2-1,TGTGCCAGCAGTTTCATTTCGGGAGACGAGCAGTTCTTC,CASSFISGDEQFF
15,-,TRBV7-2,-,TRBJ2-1,TGTGCCAGCAGCTTATCGGTTATAACCTACAATGAGCAGTTCTTC,CASSLSVITYNEQFF
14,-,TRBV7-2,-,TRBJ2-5,TGTGCCAGCAGCTATCCCCCTAGCACGGAGACCCAGTACTTC,CASSYPPSTETQYF
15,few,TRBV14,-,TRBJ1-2,TGTGCCAGCAGGAAACTGACGGGGAATGCATATGGCTACACCTTC,CASRKLTGNAYGYTF
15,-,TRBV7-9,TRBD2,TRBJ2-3,TGTGCCAGCAGACCCTCGACTAGCGGGGTCGGTGCGCAGTATTTT,CASRPSTSGVGAQYF
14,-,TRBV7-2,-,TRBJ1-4,TGTGCCAGCAGCTTAGAACAGGGAGCCAGAAAACTGTTTTTT,CASSLEQGARKLFF
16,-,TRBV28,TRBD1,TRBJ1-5,TGTGCCAGCAGCAGAACGACAGGGGGCCTGAATCAGCCCCAGCATTTT,CASSRTTGGLNQPQHF
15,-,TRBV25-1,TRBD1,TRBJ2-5,TGTGCCAGCAGCACCTCCGGGACAGTACAAGAGACCCAGTACTTC,CASSTSGTVQETQYF
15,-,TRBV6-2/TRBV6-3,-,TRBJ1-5,TGTGCCAGCAGTTTGGGTAGAGGGTTTAATCAGCCCCAGCATTTT,CASSLGRGFNQPQHF
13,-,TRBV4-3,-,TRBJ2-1,TGCGCCAGCAGCCCCCGGCCTGGAGTTGAGCAGTTCTTC,CASSPRPGVEQFF
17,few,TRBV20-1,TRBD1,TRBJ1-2,TGCAGTGCCGACCTCCGGGACAGGGGGCTGGGTAACTATGGCTACACCTTC,CSADLRDRGLGNYGYTF
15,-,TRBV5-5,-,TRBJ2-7,TGTGCCAGCAGCTTGGGGGGGGGCAAAGGCTACGAGCAGTACTTC,CASSLGGGKGYEQYF
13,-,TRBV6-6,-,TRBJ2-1,TGTGCCGGTGGGGCGGAAACCTACAATGAGCAGTTCTTC,CAGGAETYNEQFF
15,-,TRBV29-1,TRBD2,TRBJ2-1,TGCAGCGTTTCCAAGACTAGCGGAGGTTACAATGAGCAGTTCTTC,CSVSKTSGGYNEQFF